A few counts support the clone carrying this TCR beta chain. The antigen is undetermined. Using constant-segment primers, 5'RACE produced TCR alpha and TCR beta cDNA libraries carrying sample barcodes and UMIs. MiXCR, applied by TCRdb to the 5' RACE reads, yields one record per CDR3 protein. The sample contains roughly 280,000 distinct CDR3 sequences, about 17% of which appear only once. Looked up from germline, CDR1 is MGHRA and CDR2 is YSYEKL. The CDR3 sequence is 16 residues long. With 4 bases clipped from V and 5 bases from J, the junction kept 12 bases outside the gene matches. The entry originates in a study of T-cell memory formation after mild COVID-19. Study at large: Each donor largely had its own TCR clusters.

Study-level results: CD4+ contracting clones were mainly CM and EM; CD8+ ones, EMRA. While clones contracting from day 15 to 85 were balanced between CD4 and CD8, later expanders leaned CD4+.

Sequenced input: PBMCs or a T cell subset sorted from them (not recorded which). This chain joins TRBV4-1 and TRBJ2-7; 9 positions match TRBD1. This sequence was found in a man aged 18 to 29 who had mild COVID-19 (a few samples of this study predate the infection). Cell type and time point are not known. The CDR3 reads CASSLRPGQGPNEQYF. In DNA, the CDR3 is TGCGCCAGCAGCCTAAGACCGGGACAGGGACCCAACGAGCAGTACTTC.